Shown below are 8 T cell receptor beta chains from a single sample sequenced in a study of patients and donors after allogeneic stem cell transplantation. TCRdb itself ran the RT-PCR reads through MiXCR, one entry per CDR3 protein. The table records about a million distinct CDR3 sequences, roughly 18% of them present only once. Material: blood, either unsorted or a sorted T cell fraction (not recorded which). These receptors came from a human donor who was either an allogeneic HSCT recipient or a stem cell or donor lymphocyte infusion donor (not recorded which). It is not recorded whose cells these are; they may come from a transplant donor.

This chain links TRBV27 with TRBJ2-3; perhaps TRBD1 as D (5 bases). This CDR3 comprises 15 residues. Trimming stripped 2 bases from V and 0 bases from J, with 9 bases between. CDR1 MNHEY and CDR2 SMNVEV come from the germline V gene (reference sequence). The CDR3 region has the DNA TGTGCCAGCAGTTTACAGGGAATTAGCACAGATACGCAGTATTTT. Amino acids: CASSLQGISTDTQYF.

The CDR3 sequence is CASSQSDRSSVEAFF. The CDR3 coding sequence is TGCGCCAGCAGCCAATCAGACAGGTCCTCGGTGGAAGCTTTCTTT. This sequence joins TRBV4-3 and TRBJ1-1, with TRBD1 as a possible D gene (6 bases). This CDR3 comprises 15 residues. V was trimmed by 2 bases and J by 8 bases, leaving 18 bases between them. Germline lookup yields CDR1 LGHNA and CDR2 YSLEER.

CDR3 nucleotides: TGTGCCAGCAGACTCGCGTTTACGGCCAATGAGCAGTTCTTC. Protein sequence: CASRLAFTANEQFF. The rearrangement links TRBV27 to TRBJ2-1; D remains ambiguous. Between the trimmed V and J ends, which lost 6 bases and 6 bases, there was a span of 15 bases. Germline CDR1 is MNHEY and CDR2 is SMNVEV (reference sequence). This CDR3 comprises 14 residues.

CDR3 protein: CASSFRTGRNEQFF. The CDR3 region has the DNA TGTGCCAGCAGCTTTCGGACAGGGAGGAATGAGCAGTTCTTC. This chain links TRBV9 with TRBJ2-1; 8 bases are a match to TRBD1. This CDR3 contains 14 residues. Trimming cost V 4 bases and J 7 bases; bases outside gene matches: 7. The germline V gene encodes CDR1 SGDLS and CDR2 YYNGEE.

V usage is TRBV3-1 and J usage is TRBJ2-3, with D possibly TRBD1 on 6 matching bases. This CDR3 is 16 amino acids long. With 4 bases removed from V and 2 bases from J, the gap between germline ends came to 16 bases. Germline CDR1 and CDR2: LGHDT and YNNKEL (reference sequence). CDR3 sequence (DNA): TGTGCCAGCAGCCCCCCACAGGGCCCCTCCACAGATACGCAGTATTTT. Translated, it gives CASSPPQGPSTDTQYF.

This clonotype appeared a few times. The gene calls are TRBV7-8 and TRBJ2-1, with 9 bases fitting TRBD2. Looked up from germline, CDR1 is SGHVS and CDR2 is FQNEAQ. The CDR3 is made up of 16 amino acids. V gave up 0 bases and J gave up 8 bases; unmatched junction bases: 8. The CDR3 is CASSLAQLAGEYEQFF. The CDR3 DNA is TGTGCCAGCAGCTTAGCGCAATTAGCGGGGGAGTATGAGCAGTTCTTC.

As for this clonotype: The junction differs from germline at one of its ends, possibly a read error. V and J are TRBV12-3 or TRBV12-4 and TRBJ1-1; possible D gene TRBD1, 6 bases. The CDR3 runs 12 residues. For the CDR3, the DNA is TGTGCCAGCAGCAGGAGGGACACTGAAGCTGTCTTT. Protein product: CASSRRDTEAVF.

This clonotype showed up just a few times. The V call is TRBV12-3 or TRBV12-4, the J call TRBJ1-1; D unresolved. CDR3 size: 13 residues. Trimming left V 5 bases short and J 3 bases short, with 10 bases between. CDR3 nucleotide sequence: TGTGCCAGCAGTCTCATGATTTACACTGAAGCTTTCTTT. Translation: CASSLMIYTEAFF.